The sequence of this T cell receptor (beta chain) was determined in a study of synovial regulatory T cells in juvenile arthritis. Broader study findings: Across patients, iaTreg TCR repertoires were mostly private, partly shared with synovial Teff and blood CPL.

This clone shows up as medium-sized by frequency. Its antigen is unknown. Synovial fluid was collected with matched peripheral blood from each patient with active arthritis. Germline V CDR1 and CDR2: SGHVS, FQNEAQ. This CDR3 has 14 residues. The coding DNA is unavailable. The protocol was immunoSEQ multiplex PCR, while the TCRdb copy is restricted to in-frame clones and leaves out a portion. This sample's table has a few thousand clones. The sequence was collected from a donor aged 2-30 years with juvenile idiopathic arthritis. The V gene is TRBV7-8, the J gene TRBJ2-7; TCRdb reports TRBD1, a call that lacks DNA to check it against. Specimen: Treg cells from the synovium. CDR3 region: CASSAREMGYEQYF. The full variable domain, in which reference TRBV7-8 and TRBJ2-7 provide the parts outside the CDR3, is GAGVSQSPRYKVAKRGQDVALRCDPISGHVSLFWYQQALGQGPEFLTYFQNEAQLDKSGLPSDRFFAERPEGSVSTLKIQRTQQEDSAVYLCASSAREMGYEQYFGPGTRLTVT.